A selection of T cell receptor beta chains follows, all from one sample in a study of T cells after yellow fever vaccination. Each CDR3 protein is one row after TCRdb ran MiXCR on the 5' RACE reads. The data show nearly 300,000 distinct CDR3 sequences, 8.7% seen once. The sequencing here drew on CD4+ T cells sorted from PBMCs, taken 5 days after the yellow fever booster vaccination. The receptors here all came from a man younger than 35 who received the YFV17D yellow fever vaccine. CDR3s include the opening cysteine and the closing phenylalanine or tryptophan. A D gene is named only where the DNA matches it firmly. Rows give clone size only sometimes, using once, few, many, or a class for an expanded clone.

j_gene	abundance	d_gene	v_gene	CDR3nt	CDR3aa
TRBJ2-3	NA	NA	TRBV5-5	TGTGCCAGCAACCCCATGGGGGGTGGAGATACGCAGTATTTT	CASNPMGGGDTQYF
TRBJ1-2	few	TRBD1	TRBV15	TGTGCCACCAGCAGAGATACTGGGACAGACTTTTATGGCTACACCTTC	CATSRDTGTDFYGYTF
TRBJ1-1	NA	TRBD1	TRBV29-1	TGCAGCACCGCGCCGGCGACGACAGGGCGTAGGGAAGCTTTCTTT	CSTAPATTGRREAFF
TRBJ1-1	NA	TRBD1	TRBV18	TGTGCCAGCTCACCCCGGGACAGGAATTCATTTGACACTGAAGCTTTCTTT	CASSPRDRNSFDTEAFF
TRBJ1-1	few	NA	TRBV7-9	TGTGCCACTACCCCAGGGAGTCGAACTGAAGCTTTCTTT	CATTPGSRTEAFF
TRBJ2-7	NA	TRBD1	TRBV3-1	TGTGCCAGCAGCCAAGTTTTTAGCAGGGGGCTCTACGAGCAGTACTTC	CASSQVFSRGLYEQYF
TRBJ1-5	NA	NA	TRBV11-2	TGTGCCAGCAGCTTAGAGAGAAATCAGCCCCAGCATTTT	CASSLERNQPQHF
TRBJ2-2	NA	NA	TRBV20-1	TGCAGTGCTCGACGAGACAACACCGGGGAGCTGTTTTTT	CSARRDNTGELFF
TRBJ1-2	NA	NA	TRBV7-9	TGTGCCAGCAGCCCCCCGGTGGGGTATGGCTACACCTTC	CASSPPVGYGYTF
TRBJ1-1	NA	NA	TRBV6-2/TRBV6-3	TGTGCCAGCAGTTACTCGAGGTGGACTGAAGCTTTCTTT	CASSYSRWTEAFF
TRBJ2-3	NA	NA	TRBV12-3/TRBV12-4	TGTGCCAGCAGTTTGGAGGGGCCAAGTACGCAGTATTTT	CASSLEGPSTQYF
TRBJ2-5	few	TRBD1	TRBV6-5	TGTGCCAGCAGTTACGCCGGGACAGGGTGGGAGACCCAGTACTTC	CASSYAGTGWETQYF
TRBJ2-3	NA	TRBD1	TRBV29-1	TGCAGCGCCCGACAGGGGAGAGACACAGATACGCAGTATTTT	CSARQGRDTDTQYF
TRBJ2-3	many	NA	TRBV6-2/TRBV6-3	TGTGCCAGCAGTGATTTTTTAGCGACAGATACGCAGTATTTT	CASSDFLATDTQYF
TRBJ2-2	NA	TRBD2	TRBV9	TGTGCCAGCAGCACGAGGCCGATGACTAGCGAATACACCGGGGAGCTGTTTTTT	CASSTRPMTSEYTGELFF
TRBJ1-6	NA	NA	TRBV20-1	TGCAGTGCCTTGGGGGGGACTTCACCCCTCCACTTT	CSALGGTSPLHF
TRBJ1-2	few	NA	TRBV5-6	TGTGCCAGCAGCTTGGCCGAGGGGGGCTACACCTTC	CASSLAEGGYTF
TRBJ1-5	NA	TRBD1	TRBV27	TGTGCCAGCAAAGAACAGGGGCAGCCCCAGCATTTT	CASKEQGQPQHF
TRBJ1-1	many	NA	TRBV5-1	TGCGCCAGCAGCCTGGGACGGGGGACCTTGAACACTGAAGCTTTCTTT	CASSLGRGTLNTEAFF
TRBJ1-5	NA	TRBD1	TRBV27	TGTGCCAGCAGCCCTGGACAGGGACTACCTAGCAATCAGCCCCAGCATTTT	CASSPGQGLPSNQPQHF
TRBJ2-6	many	NA	TRBV30	TGTGCCTGGGGGCTTACCGGGGGGGCCAACGTCCTGACTTTC	CAWGLTGGANVLTF
TRBJ1-1	many	NA	TRBV7-8	TGTGCCAGCAGCTTGGACCCCATGGGTACTGAAGCTTTCTTT	CASSLDPMGTEAFF
TRBJ1-1	NA	NA	TRBV6-1	TGTGCCAGCAGCCCCAGAATGAGTAACACTGAAGCTTTCTTT	CASSPRMSNTEAFF
TRBJ1-5	NA	NA	TRBV20-1	TGCAGTGCTAGAGGGGGGACGGCCAATCAGCCCCAGCATTTT	CSARGGTANQPQHF
TRBJ2-3	many	TRBD2	TRBV5-1	TGCGCCAGCAGCTTGGCCCAGCGGGGGGGCACAGATACGCAGTATTTT	CASSLAQRGGTDTQYF
TRBJ2-1	NA	TRBD1	TRBV5-1	TGCGCCAGCAGCGTTGGACAGGAATACAATGAGCAGTTCTTC	CASSVGQEYNEQFF
TRBJ2-4	NA	NA	TRBV7-2	TGTGCCAGCAGCCAACCGGGGATGTTTGGGGACATTCAGTACTTC	CASSQPGMFGDIQYF
TRBJ1-2	few	NA	TRBV6-6	TGTGCCAGCAGTTATAACGGGGATGGCTACACCTTC	CASSYNGDGYTF
TRBJ2-3	few	NA	TRBV18	TGTGCCAGCTCCTATGGACAGAGCACAGATACGCAGTATTTT	CASSYGQSTDTQYF
TRBJ1-4	few	NA	TRBV6-1	TGTGCCAGCAATAAAGAACAGTCCTTGGCAAAACTGTTTTTT	CASNKEQSLAKLFF
TRBJ2-7	few	TRBD2	TRBV5-1	TGCGCCAGCAGCTACCAACTAGCGGGGGCCGAGCAGTACTTC	CASSYQLAGAEQYF
TRBJ2-5	NA	NA	TRBV6-1	TGTGCCAGCAGTGAAAACCGGGGGGAGACCCAGTACTTC	CASSENRGETQYF
TRBJ2-1	NA	TRBD2	TRBV5-1	TGCGCCAGCAGCCCGACTAGCGGGGCGTACAATGAGCAGTTCTTC	CASSPTSGAYNEQFF
TRBJ1-3	NA	NA	TRBV3-1	TGTGCCAGCAGCCACCGGGGGCAAAGTGGAAACACCATATATTTT	CASSHRGQSGNTIYF
TRBJ1-1	many	NA	TRBV18	TGTGCCAGCTCGCCAGGTACAGGGTCGGGGACTGAAGCTTTCTTT	CASSPGTGSGTEAFF